Below, 8 T cell receptor beta chains from the same sample are listed, as sequenced in a study of T cell responses to AZD1222 COVID-19 vaccine. The assay was immunoSEQ multiplex PCR, and TCRdb's table has in-frame clones only and misses some. Of 100,000 to 120,000 clones in the sample, roughly 92% are singletons; the top ten hold less than 2.5%. This sample comprised peripheral blood, obtained 28 days after the second AZD1222 dose. The receptors shown here come from an adult who received the AZD1222 COVID-19 vaccine.

V and J are TRBV5-4 and TRBJ1-2, with D tentatively TRBD1 (5 bases). Germline CDR1 and CDR2: SGHNT and YYREEE (reference sequence). The CDR3 is made up of 13 amino acids. Trimming took 1 base from V and 8 from J, leaving 12 bases between them. CDR3 sequence: CASSLRQPRGYTF. Written as DNA, the CDR3 is TGTGCCAGCAGCTTGAGACAGCCCCGGGGCTACACCTTC.

This rearrangement joins TRBV18 to TRBJ2-5, with TRBD1 matching 10 bases. The CDR3 loop spans 15 amino acids. CDR1 is KGHSH and CDR2 is LQKENI in the germline V gene. Trimming took 3 bases from V and 5 from J; bases not matched to a gene: 6. CDR3 DNA: TGTGCCAGCTCACCGGGACAGGGGAGGATGGAGACCCAGTACTTC. Translating it yields CASSPGQGRMETQYF.

V is TRBV12-3 or TRBV12-4 and J is TRBJ1-2; D is undetermined. V was shortened by 5 bases and J by 5 bases, with 9 bases between the two germline ends. This CDR3 contains 12 residues. The CDR3 DNA reads TGTGCCAGCAGTGATTTGGAGTATGGCTACACCTTC. It translates to CASSDLEYGYTF.

The chain recombines TRBV6-5 with TRBJ1-6, with D perhaps matching TRBD1 (5 bases). The CDR3 contains 13 residues. Germline CDR1 and CDR2: MNHEY and SVGAGI. The V end was cut by 4 bases, the J end by 9 bases, with 10 bases between. The CDR3 spells CASSWGRSSPLHF. In nucleotides, the CDR3 is TGTGCCAGCAGTTGGGGCAGGAGTTCACCCCTCCACTTT.

The chain couples TRBV2 to TRBJ1-1; no definite D call. Germline values: CDR1 SNHLY, CDR2 FYNNEI. Trimming removed 5 bases from V and 7 bases from J, with 11 bases in between. This CDR3 has 12 residues. The CDR3 protein is CASSTDRIEAFF. The CDR3 DNA follows: TGTGCCAGCAGTACAGACCGCATTGAAGCTTTCTTT.

The CDR3 reads CAWRWGSSTGELFF. Written as DNA, the CDR3 is TGTGCCTGGAGATGGGGTAGCAGCACCGGGGAGCTGTTTTTT. This sequence joins TRBV30 and TRBJ2-2; no clear D. There are 14 residues in the CDR3. CDR1 is GTSNPN and CDR2 is SVGIG in the germline V gene (reference sequence). Trimming shortened V by 3 bases and J by 4 bases, and 12 bases separated the two germline ends. The variable domain in full, completed from reference TRBV30 and TRBJ2-2, reads SQTIHQWPATLVQPVGSPLSLECTVEGTSNPNLYWYRQAAGRGLQLLFYSVGIGQISSEVPQNLSASRPQDRQFILSSKKLLLSDSGFYLCAWRWGSSTGELFFGEGSRLTVL.

The chain links TRBV7-8 to TRBJ2-7, with D perhaps TRBD2 (6 bases). The germline V and J ends were trimmed by 8 bases and 2 bases, with 13 bases remaining between them. The CDR3 sequence is 13 residues long. Germline CDR1 is SGHVS and CDR2 is FQNEAQ. This CDR3 is CASVGRGTYEQYF. The CDR3 coding sequence is TGTGCCAGCGTAGGGCGGGGTACCTACGAGCAGTACTTC.

Written as DNA, the CDR3 is TGCGCCAGCAGCGGTAGCGGGGGGTTCTACGAGCAGTACTTC. This encodes CASSGSGGFYEQYF. The V and J genes are TRBV5-1 and TRBJ2-7, with 10 bases matching TRBD2. The germline gives CDR1 SGHRS, CDR2 YFSETQ. The J segment lost 3 bases and the V segment lost 4 bases, leaving 4 bases of the junction unmatched. The CDR3 extends over 14 amino acids.